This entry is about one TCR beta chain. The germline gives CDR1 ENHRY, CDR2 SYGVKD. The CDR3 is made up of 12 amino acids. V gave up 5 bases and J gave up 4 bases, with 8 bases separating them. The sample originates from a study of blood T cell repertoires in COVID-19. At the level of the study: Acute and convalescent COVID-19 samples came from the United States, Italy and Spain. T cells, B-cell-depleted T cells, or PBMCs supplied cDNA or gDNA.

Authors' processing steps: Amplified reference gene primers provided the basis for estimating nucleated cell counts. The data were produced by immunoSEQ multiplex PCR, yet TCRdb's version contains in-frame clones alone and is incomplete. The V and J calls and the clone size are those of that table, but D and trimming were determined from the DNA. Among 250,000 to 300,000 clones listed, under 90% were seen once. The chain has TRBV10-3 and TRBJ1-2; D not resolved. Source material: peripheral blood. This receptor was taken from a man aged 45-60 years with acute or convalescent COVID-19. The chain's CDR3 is CAISREAYGYTF. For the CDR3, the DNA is TGTGCCATCAGTAGGGAGGCCTATGGCTACACCTTC.